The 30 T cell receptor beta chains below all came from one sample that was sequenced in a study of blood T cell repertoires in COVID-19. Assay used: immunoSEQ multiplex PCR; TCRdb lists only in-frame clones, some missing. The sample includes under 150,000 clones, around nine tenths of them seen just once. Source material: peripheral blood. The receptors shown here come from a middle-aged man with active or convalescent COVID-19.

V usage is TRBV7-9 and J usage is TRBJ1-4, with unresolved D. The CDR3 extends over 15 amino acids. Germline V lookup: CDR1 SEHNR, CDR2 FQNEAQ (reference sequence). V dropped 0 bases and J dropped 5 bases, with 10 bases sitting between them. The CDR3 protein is CASSLAESLNEKLFF. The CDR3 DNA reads TGTGCCAGCAGCTTAGCGGAGAGCTTAAATGAAAAACTGTTTTTT.

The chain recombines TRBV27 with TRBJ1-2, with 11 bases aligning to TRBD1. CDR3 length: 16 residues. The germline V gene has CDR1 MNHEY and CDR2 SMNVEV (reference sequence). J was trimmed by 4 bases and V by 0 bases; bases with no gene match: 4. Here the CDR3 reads CASSLSSGQGGYGYTF. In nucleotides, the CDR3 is TGTGCCAGCAGTTTATCTTCGGGACAGGGGGGCTATGGCTACACCTTC.

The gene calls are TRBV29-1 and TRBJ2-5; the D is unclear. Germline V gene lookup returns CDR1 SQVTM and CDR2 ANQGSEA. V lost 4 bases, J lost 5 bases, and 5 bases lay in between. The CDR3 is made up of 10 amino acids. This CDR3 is CSVASETQYF. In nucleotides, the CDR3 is TGCAGCGTTGCCTCCGAGACCCAGTACTTC. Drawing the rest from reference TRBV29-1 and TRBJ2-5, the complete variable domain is SAVISQKPSRDICQRGTSLTIQCQVDSQVTMMFWYRQQPGQSLTLIATANQGSEATYESGFVIDKFPISRPNLTFSTLTVSNMSPEDSSIYLCSVASETQYFGPGTRLLVL.

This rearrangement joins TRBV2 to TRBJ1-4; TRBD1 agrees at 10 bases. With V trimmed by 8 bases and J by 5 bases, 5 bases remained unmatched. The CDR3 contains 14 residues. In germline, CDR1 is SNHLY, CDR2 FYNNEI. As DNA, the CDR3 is TGTGCCAGCTTAAAGGGACAGGGGAATGAAAAACTGTTTTTT. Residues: CASLKGQGNEKLFF. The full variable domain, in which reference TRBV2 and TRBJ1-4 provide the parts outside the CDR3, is EPEVTQTPSHQVTQMGQEVILRCVPISNHLYFYWYRQILGQKVEFLVSFYNNEISEKSEIFDDQFSVERPDGSNFTLKIRSTKLEDSAMYFCASLKGQGNEKLFFGSGTQLSVL.

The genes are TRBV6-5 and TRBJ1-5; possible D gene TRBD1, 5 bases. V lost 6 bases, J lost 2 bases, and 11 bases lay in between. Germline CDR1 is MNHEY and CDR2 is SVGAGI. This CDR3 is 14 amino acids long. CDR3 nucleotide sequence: TGTGCCAGCAGGGCCAGGGCTGGCAATCAGCCCCAGCATTTT. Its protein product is CASRARAGNQPQHF.

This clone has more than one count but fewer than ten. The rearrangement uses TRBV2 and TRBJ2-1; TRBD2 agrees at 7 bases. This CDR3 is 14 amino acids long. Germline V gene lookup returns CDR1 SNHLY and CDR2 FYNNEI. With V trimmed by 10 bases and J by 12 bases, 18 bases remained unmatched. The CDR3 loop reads CAMNGGRADVAQFF. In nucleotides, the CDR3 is TGTGCCATGAATGGAGGGAGGGCCGATGTCGCGCAGTTCTTC.

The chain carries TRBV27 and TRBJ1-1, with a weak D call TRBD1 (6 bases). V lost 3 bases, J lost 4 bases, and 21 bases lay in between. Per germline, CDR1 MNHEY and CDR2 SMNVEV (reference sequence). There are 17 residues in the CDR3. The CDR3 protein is CASSLGWGGARSTEAFF. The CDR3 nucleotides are TGTGCCAGCAGTTTGGGATGGGGGGGGGCGCGTTCCACTGAAGCTTTCTTT.

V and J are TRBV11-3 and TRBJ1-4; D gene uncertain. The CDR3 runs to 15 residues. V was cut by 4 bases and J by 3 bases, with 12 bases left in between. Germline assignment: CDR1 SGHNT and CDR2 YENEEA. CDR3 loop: CASSSTGSPNEKLFF. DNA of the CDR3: TGTGCCAGCAGCTCGACTGGATCTCCTAATGAAAAACTGTTTTTT.

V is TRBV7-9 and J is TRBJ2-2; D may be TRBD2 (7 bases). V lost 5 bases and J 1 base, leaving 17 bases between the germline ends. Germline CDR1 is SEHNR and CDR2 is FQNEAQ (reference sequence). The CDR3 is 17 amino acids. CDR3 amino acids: CASSPQGAGQNTGELFF. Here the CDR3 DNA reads TGTGCCAGCAGCCCTCAGGGAGCGGGACAGAACACCGGGGAGCTGTTTTTT. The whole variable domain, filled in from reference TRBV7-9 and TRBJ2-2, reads DTGVSQNPRHKITKRGQNVTFRCDPISEHNRLYWYRQTLGQGPEFLTYFQNEAQLEKSRLLSDRFSAERPKGSFSTLEIQRTEQGDSAMYLCASSPQGAGQNTGELFFGEGSRLTVL.

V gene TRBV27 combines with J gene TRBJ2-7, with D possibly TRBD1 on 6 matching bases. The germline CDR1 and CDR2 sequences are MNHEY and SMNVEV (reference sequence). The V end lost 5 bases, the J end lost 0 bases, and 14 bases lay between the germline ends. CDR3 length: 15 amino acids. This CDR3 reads CASSPADRPSYEQYF. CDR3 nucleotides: TGTGCCAGCAGTCCAGCCGACAGGCCCTCCTACGAGCAGTACTTC.

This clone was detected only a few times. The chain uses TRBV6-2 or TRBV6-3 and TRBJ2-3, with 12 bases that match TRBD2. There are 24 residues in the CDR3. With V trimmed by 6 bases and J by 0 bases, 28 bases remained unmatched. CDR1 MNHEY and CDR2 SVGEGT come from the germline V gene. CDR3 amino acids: CASSRRTGLLAGGKLNASTDTQYF. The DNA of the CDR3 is TGTGCCAGCAGCCGACGGACAGGGCTACTAGCGGGAGGAAAATTAAACGCTAGCACAGATACGCAGTATTTT.

DNA of the CDR3: TGTGCCAGCAGCCCCCTGGGAGGGAGAGACAATCAGCCCCAGCATTTT. Protein sequence: CASSPLGGRDNQPQHF. The chain couples TRBV21-1 to TRBJ1-5. TRBV21-1 is termed a pseudogene. The length of the CDR3 is 16 residues.

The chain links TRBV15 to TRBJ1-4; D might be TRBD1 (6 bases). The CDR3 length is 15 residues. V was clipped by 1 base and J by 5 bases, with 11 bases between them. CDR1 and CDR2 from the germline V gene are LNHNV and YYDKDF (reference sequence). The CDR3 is CATSRGGQRNEKLFF. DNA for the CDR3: TGTGCCACCAGCAGAGGAGGACAGAGAAATGAAAAACTGTTTTTT.

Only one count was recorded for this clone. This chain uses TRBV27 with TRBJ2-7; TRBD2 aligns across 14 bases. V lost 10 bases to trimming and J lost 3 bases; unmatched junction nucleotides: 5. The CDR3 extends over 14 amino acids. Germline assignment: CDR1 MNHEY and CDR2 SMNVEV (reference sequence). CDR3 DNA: TGTGCCACCGGGACTAGCGGGAGTCACTACGAGCAGTACTTC. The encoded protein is CATGTSGSHYEQYF.

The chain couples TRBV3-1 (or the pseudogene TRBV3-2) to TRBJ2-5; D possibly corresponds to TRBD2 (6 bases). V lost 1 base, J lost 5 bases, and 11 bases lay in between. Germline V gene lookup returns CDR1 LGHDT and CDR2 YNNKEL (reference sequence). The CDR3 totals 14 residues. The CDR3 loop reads CASSQAPAGETQYF. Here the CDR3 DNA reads TGTGCCAGCAGCCAAGCCCCGGCGGGGGAGACCCAGTACTTC.

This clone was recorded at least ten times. DNA for the CDR3: TGTGCCAGCAGTGGTGGGACAGGGGCTGGCTACACCTTC. Its translation is CASSGGTGAGYTF. The chain employs TRBV2 and TRBJ1-2, with TRBD1 identical over 10 bases. Germline CDR1 reads SNHLY; CDR2 reads FYNNEI. V shed 4 bases, J shed 7 bases, and the junction held 3 bases outside the gene matches. This CDR3 is 13 amino acids long. Drawing the rest from reference TRBV2 and TRBJ1-2, the complete variable domain is EPEVTQTPSHQVTQMGQEVILRCVPISNHLYFYWYRQILGQKVEFLVSFYNNEISEKSEIFDDQFSVERPDGSNFTLKIRSTKLEDSAMYFCASSGGTGAGYTFGSGTRLTVV.

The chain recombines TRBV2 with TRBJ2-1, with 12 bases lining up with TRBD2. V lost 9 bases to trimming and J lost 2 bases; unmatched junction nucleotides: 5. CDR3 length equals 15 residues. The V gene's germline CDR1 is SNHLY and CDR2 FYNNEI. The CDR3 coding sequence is TGTGCCAGGCTAGCGGGAGGGCCAGCCTACAATGAGCAGTTCTTC. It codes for CARLAGGPAYNEQFF.

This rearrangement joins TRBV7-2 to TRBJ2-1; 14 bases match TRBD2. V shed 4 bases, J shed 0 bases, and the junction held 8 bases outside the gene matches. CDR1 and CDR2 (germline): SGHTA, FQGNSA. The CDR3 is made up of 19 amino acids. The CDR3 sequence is CASSSGTSGSMNSYNEQFF. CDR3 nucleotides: TGTGCCAGCAGCTCTGGGACTAGCGGGAGCATGAACTCCTACAATGAGCAGTTCTTC.

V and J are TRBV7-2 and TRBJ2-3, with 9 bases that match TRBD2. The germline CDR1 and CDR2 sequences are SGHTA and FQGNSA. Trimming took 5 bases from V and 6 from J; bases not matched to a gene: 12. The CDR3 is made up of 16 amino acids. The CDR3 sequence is CASSPRRGAGGDTQYF. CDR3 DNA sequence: TGTGCCAGCAGCCCCCGACGCGGGGCGGGAGGGGATACGCAGTATTTT.

CDR3 bases: TGTGCCAGCAGCCAAGACTGGTCAGGGGGATTCACCGGGGAGCTGTTTTTT. Residues: CASSQDWSGGFTGELFF. This chain joins TRBV4-2 and TRBJ2-2, with 7 nucleotides matching TRBD1. This CDR3 contains 17 residues. The V segment lost 0 bases and the J segment 4 bases; nucleotides outside the gene matches: 8. Germline-derived CDR1 and CDR2 are LGHNA and YNFKEQ.

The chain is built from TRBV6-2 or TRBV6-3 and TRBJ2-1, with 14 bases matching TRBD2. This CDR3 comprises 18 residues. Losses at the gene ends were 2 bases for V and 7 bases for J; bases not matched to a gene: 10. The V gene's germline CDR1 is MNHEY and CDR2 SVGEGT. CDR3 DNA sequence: TGTGCCAGCAGTTACGTTGTACGTGGGACTAGCGGGAGAAATGAGCAGTTCTTC. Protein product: CASSYVVRGTSGRNEQFF.

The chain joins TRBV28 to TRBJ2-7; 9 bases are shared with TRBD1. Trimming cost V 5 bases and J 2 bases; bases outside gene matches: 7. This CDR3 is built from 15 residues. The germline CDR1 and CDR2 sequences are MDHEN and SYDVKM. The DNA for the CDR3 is TGTGCCAGCAGTCCTTGGCGACAGGGGGCCTACGAGCAGTACTTC. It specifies CASSPWRQGAYEQYF.

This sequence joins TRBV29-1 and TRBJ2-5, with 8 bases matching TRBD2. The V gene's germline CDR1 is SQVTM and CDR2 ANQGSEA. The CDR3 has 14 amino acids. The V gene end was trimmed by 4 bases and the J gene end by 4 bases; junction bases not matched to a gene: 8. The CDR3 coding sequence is TGCAGCGTTGTGCGGGGGGTAAGCTTAGAGACCCAGTACTTC. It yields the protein CSVVRGVSLETQYF.

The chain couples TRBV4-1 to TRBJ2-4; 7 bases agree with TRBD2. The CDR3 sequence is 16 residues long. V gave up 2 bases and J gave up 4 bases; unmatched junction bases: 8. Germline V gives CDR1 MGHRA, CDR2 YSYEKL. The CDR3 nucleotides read TGCGCCAGCAGCCAATGGGGGGGAGGAAAAAAAAACATTCAGTACTTC. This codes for CASSQWGGGKKNIQYF.

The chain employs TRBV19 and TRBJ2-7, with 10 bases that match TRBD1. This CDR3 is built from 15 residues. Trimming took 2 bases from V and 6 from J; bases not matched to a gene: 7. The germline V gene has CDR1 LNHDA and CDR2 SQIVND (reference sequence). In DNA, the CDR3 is TGTGCCAGTAGTATACGTGGACAGGGGGTAGGCGAGCAGTACTTC. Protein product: CASSIRGQGVGEQYF.

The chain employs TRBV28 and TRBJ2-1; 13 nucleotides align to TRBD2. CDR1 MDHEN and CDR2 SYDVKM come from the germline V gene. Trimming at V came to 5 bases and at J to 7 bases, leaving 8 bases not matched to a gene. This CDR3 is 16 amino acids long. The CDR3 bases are TGTGCCAGCAGTGCGGCCGGGACTAGCGGGAAGAATGAGCAGTTCTTC. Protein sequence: CASSAAGTSGKNEQFF. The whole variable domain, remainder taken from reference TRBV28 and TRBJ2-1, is DVKVTQSSRYLVKRTGEKVFLECVQDMDHENMFWYRQDPGLGLRLIYFSYDVKMKEKGDIPEGYSVSREKKERFSLILESASTNQTSMYLCASSAAGTSGKNEQFFGPGTRLTVL.

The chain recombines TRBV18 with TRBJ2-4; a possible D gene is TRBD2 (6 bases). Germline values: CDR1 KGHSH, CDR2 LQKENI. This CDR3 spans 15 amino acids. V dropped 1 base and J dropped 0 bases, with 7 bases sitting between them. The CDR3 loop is CASSPQGLAKNIQYF. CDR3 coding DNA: TGTGCCAGCTCACCACAGGGACTAGCCAAAAACATTCAGTACTTC.

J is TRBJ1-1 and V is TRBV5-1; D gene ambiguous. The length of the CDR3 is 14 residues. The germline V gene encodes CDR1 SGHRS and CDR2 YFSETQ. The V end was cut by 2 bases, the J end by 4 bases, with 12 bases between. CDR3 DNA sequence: TGCGCCAGCAGCTTCATCGCCGTTAGCACTGAAGCTTTCTTT. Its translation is CASSFIAVSTEAFF.

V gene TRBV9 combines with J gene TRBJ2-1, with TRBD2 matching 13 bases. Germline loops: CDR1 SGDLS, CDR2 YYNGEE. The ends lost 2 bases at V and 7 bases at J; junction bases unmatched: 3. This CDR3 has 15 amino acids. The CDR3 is CASSVGTSGKNEQFF. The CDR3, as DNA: TGTGCCAGCAGCGTGGGGACTAGCGGGAAAAATGAGCAGTTCTTC.

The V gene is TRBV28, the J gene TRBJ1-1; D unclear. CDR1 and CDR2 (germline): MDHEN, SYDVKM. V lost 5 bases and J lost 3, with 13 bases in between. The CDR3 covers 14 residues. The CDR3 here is CASSPPREDTEAFF. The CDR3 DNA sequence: TGTGCCAGCAGTCCCCCGAGGGAGGACACTGAAGCTTTCTTT.